A single sample gave rise to the 29 T cell receptor beta chains below, sequenced in a study of blood T cells in healthy people across ages. A sample-barcoded 5' primer and a J-beta primer mix were used in a second PCR of roughly 7 to 11 cycles. TCRdb reprocessed the 5' RACE reads via MiXCR and lists one record per CDR3 protein. This table has about 1.4 million distinct CDR3 sequences, 45% to 70% appearing once. The sample taken for sequencing was blood. These receptors were obtained from a young man in good health.

The chain uses TRBV7-9 and TRBJ2-1, with 7 bases fitting TRBD2. The CDR3 is 16 amino acids. V gave up 5 bases and J gave up 5 bases; unmatched junction bases: 12. Germline loops: CDR1 SEHNR, CDR2 FQNEAQ (reference sequence). CDR3 in amino acids: CASSLNTGTTHNEQFF. The CDR3 DNA follows: TGTGCCAGCAGCCTCAACACCGGGACTACCCACAATGAGCAGTTCTTC.

This chain links TRBV12-3 or TRBV12-4 with TRBJ2-4; 8 nucleotides match TRBD1. The CDR3 extends over 13 amino acids. With V trimmed by 4 bases and J by 13 bases, 9 bases remained unmatched. The CDR3 spells CASSYRGRREQYF. The CDR3 coding sequence is TGTGCCAGCAGTTACAGGGGGAGGAGGGAGCAGTACTTC.

The chain is built from TRBV3-1 and TRBJ2-1; D tentatively fits TRBD1 or TRBD2 (6 bases each). Between the trimmed V and J ends, which lost 0 bases and 9 bases, there was a span of 30 bases. Per the germline V gene, CDR1 is LGHDT and CDR2 is YNNKEL (reference sequence). This CDR3 has 20 residues. Written as DNA, the CDR3 is TGTGCCAGCAGCCAAGATGTGCACAAGATCGACGGGACTTGGGGGCCTGAGCAGTTCTTC. Translated: CASSQDVHKIDGTWGPEQFF.

This chain connects TRBV4-1 to TRBJ1-2; 8 bases agree with TRBD1. CDR1 and CDR2 from the germline V gene are MGHRA and YSYEKL. With 0 bases clipped from V and 4 bases from J, the junction kept 4 bases outside the gene matches. This CDR3 region has 15 residues. Here the CDR3 DNA reads TGCGCCAGCAGCCAAGATCGGGGGACAGGCTATGGCTACACCTTC. It encodes CASSQDRGTGYGYTF.

This chain uses TRBV29-1 with TRBJ2-7; no definite D call. Germline CDR1 reads SQVTM; CDR2 reads ANQGSEA. The CDR3 runs 12 residues. V lost 4 bases and J 2 bases, leaving 9 bases between the germline ends. CDR3 residues: CSVGGRTYEQYF. In nucleotides, the CDR3 is TGCAGCGTTGGAGGCCGGACCTACGAGCAGTACTTC.

The chain employs TRBV5-1 and TRBJ2-7, with TRBD1 matching 10 bases. CDR1 SGHRS and CDR2 YFSETQ come from the germline V gene. Unmatched junction bases numbered 5, after V lost 0 bases and J lost 5 bases. CDR3 length: 15 residues. CDR3 coding DNA: TGCGCCAGCAGCTTGGGGACAGGGGGTCATAACGAGCAGTACTTC. This codes for CASSLGTGGHNEQYF.

The chain combines TRBV5-1 with TRBJ2-7, with D hard to call. Trimming shortened V by 0 bases and J by 3 bases, and 10 bases separated the two germline ends. Germline assignment: CDR1 SGHRS and CDR2 YFSETQ. The CDR3 has 14 amino acids. The CDR3: CASSLGETVYEQYF. The CDR3 nucleotides read TGCGCCAGCAGCTTGGGGGAAACTGTCTACGAGCAGTACTTC.

This chain links TRBV7-9 with TRBJ2-3; D unresolved. Germline CDR1 reads SEHNR; CDR2 reads FQNEAQ (reference sequence). With 3 bases removed from V and 0 bases from J, the gap between germline ends came to 10 bases. The CDR3 extends over 15 amino acids. CDR3 loop: CASSFRASSTDTQYF. The CDR3 region has the DNA TGTGCCAGCAGCTTTCGAGCATCTAGCACAGATACGCAGTATTTT.

This chain links TRBV25-1 with TRBJ2-1, with 12 bases aligning to TRBD2. The CDR3 is 14 amino acids. Per the germline V gene, CDR1 is MGHDK and CDR2 is SYGVNS. V was pared by 5 bases and J by 8 bases, with 4 bases of the junction left unmatched. The CDR3 DNA is TGTGCCAGCAGTCGACTAGCGGGAGTTTATGAGCAGTTCTTC. Translated: CASSRLAGVYEQFF.

V and J are TRBV2 and TRBJ1-2; 11 nucleotides align to TRBD1. This CDR3 has 16 amino acids. With 0 bases clipped from V and 2 bases from J, the junction kept 2 bases outside the gene matches. The germline gives CDR1 SNHLY, CDR2 FYNNEI. The CDR3 DNA follows: TGTGCCAGCAGTGAAGCAAGGACAGGGGGCAACTATGGCTACACCTTC. Its protein is CASSEARTGGNYGYTF. Combining the CDR3 with reference TRBV2 and TRBJ1-2 gives the whole variable domain EPEVTQTPSHQVTQMGQEVILRCVPISNHLYFYWYRQILGQKVEFLVSFYNNEISEKSEIFDDQFSVERPDGSNFTLKIRSTKLEDSAMYFCASSEARTGGNYGYTFGSGTRLTVV.

The chain joins TRBV11-2 to TRBJ2-3, with D tentatively TRBD1 (6 bases). There are 15 residues in the CDR3. Trimming left V 1 base short and J 1 base short, with 9 bases between. CDR1 and CDR2 (germline): SGHAT, FQNNGV. The CDR3 DNA reads as TGTGCCAGCAGCTTAGGACAGGCTCGCACAGATACGCAGTATTTT. Its translation: CASSLGQARTDTQYF.

This clonotype was counted only a few times. The chain couples TRBV20-1 to TRBJ2-5, with TRBD2 identical over 12 bases. The DNA end favors TRBJ2-7, so the J call may be wrong. The CDR3 sequence is 13 residues long. CDR1 is DFQATT and CDR2 is SNEGSKA in the germline V gene (reference sequence). CDR3 loop: CSAVTSGSREQYF. CDR3 bases: TGCAGTGCTGTGACTAGCGGGAGTCGCGAGCAGTACTTC.

CDR3 nucleotides: TGCGCCAGCAGCCATAGGATCATCGGGACTAGTGTCAATGAGCAGTTCTTC. Translated: CASSHRIIGTSVNEQFF. The V and J genes are TRBV4-1 and TRBJ2-1; 8 bases match TRBD2. V lost 3 bases to trimming and J lost 6 bases; unmatched junction nucleotides: 13. CDR3 size: 17 residues. The germline CDR1 and CDR2 sequences are MGHRA and YSYEKL.

This clonotype was detected a few times. The chain joins TRBV20-1 to TRBJ1-2; D might be TRBD1 (5 bases). The CDR3 runs to 15 residues. Germline CDR1 DFQATT, CDR2 SNEGSKA (reference sequence). Trimming pared 0 bases from V and 3 bases from J, leaving 14 bases between. CDR3 DNA sequence: TGCAGTGCTAGAGACCCGGGGGGGGATTACTATGGCTACACCTTC. This gives the protein CSARDPGGDYYGYTF.

This clonotype was observed once. This sequence joins TRBV4-1 and TRBJ2-3; D tentatively fits TRBD1 or TRBD2 (5 bases each). V lost 0 bases and J lost 3, with 22 bases in between. CDR1 and CDR2 from the germline V gene are MGHRA and YSYEKL. CDR3 length: 19 residues. CDR3 DNA sequence: TGCGCCAGCAGCCAAGAGGGGGTTAGCAGCCCCTTTAATACAGATACGCAGTATTTT. It yields the protein CASSQEGVSSPFNTDTQYF.

The J gene is TRBJ1-2, the V gene TRBV7-9; unclear D gene. Germline CDR1 is SEHNR and CDR2 is FQNEAQ (reference sequence). The CDR3 is 17 residues long. With 1 base removed from V and 6 bases from J, the gap between germline ends came to 21 bases. The CDR3 DNA is TGTGCCAGCAGCTTAGTCGGGCTAACAGCGAATTCAGATGGCTACACCTTC. Amino acid sequence: CASSLVGLTANSDGYTF.

A word on this clonotype: The conserved phenylalanine or tryptophan is not found at the CDR3 terminus, so this likely reflects a read error. Here the CDR3 DNA reads TGTGCCAGCAGCTTAGCGAGGAGGACGGTACATCAGCCCCAGCATTCT. This codes for CASSLARRTVHQPQHS. V and J are TRBV7-8 and TRBJ1-5; no firm D call. Germline lookup yields CDR1 SGHVS and CDR2 FQNEAQ. The CDR3 extends over 16 amino acids. Trimming shortened V by 0 bases and J by 5 bases, and 14 bases separated the two germline ends.

This clonotype turned up a few times. The rearrangement uses TRBV4-2 and TRBJ1-6, with 8 bases that match TRBD1. Germline CDR1 LGHNA, CDR2 YNFKEQ. This CDR3 spans 17 amino acids. V shed 2 bases, J shed 4 bases, and the junction held 7 bases outside the gene matches. The CDR3 DNA follows: TGTGCCAGCAGCCAACTCCAGGGGGCCCGATATAATTCACCCCTCCACTTT. Amino acid sequence: CASSQLQGARYNSPLHF.

For this clonotype: At one end, the junction sequence differs from germline, possibly due to a read error. The chain is built from TRBV5-1 and TRBJ1-2; 8 bases are a match to TRBD1. CDR1 and CDR2 (germline): SGHRS, YFSETQ. This CDR3 spans 14 amino acids. The CDR3 protein is CASGLVQGGYGYTF. The CDR3 DNA follows: TGCGCCAGCGGCTTGGTACAGGGGGGTTATGGCTACACCTTC. Variable domain in full (rest from reference TRBV5-1 and TRBJ1-2): KAGVTQTPRYLIKTRGQQVTLSCSPISGHRSVSWYQQTPGQGLQFLFEYFSETQRNKGNFPGRFSGRQFSNSRSEMNVSTLELGDSALYLCASGLVQGGYGYTFGSGTRLTVV.

This clonotype was detected only a few times. The chain joins TRBV9 to TRBJ2-7, with D possibly being TRBD2 (6 bases). V shed 0 bases and J shed 4 bases, with 11 bases lying between them. The CDR3 is made up of 14 amino acids. Per the germline V gene, CDR1 is SGDLS and CDR2 is YYNGEE. As DNA, the CDR3 is TGTGCCAGCAGCGTAGCGGGAGCGCTATACGAGCAGTACTTC. It codes for CASSVAGALYEQYF.

The gene calls are TRBV6-1 and TRBJ1-2, with D possibly TRBD1 on 6 matching bases. V lost 2 bases and J lost 4, with 14 bases in between. Germline-derived CDR1 and CDR2 are MNHNS and SASEGT. This CDR3 region has 15 residues. The DNA for the CDR3 is TGTGCCAGCAGTGAATGGGGACAAAATCTCTATGGCTACACCTTC. Translating gives CASSEWGQNLYGYTF.

The V and J genes are TRBV20-1 and TRBJ2-3; no clear D gene. Germline V gives CDR1 DFQATT, CDR2 SNEGSKA (reference sequence). The CDR3 is 14 residues long. V shed 1 base and J shed 0 bases, with 8 bases lying between them. DNA for the CDR3: TGCAGTGCTAGAGGGTTAAGGAGCACAGATACGCAGTATTTT. This codes for CSARGLRSTDTQYF.

V and J are TRBV29-1 and TRBJ1-4, with a tentative D call TRBD1 (6 bases). V shed 1 base and J shed 8 bases, with 14 bases lying between them. Germline V gene sequence: CDR1 SQVTM, CDR2 ANQGSEA. The CDR3 runs to 14 residues. CDR3: CSVEAQGMGEKLFF. In nucleotides, the CDR3 is TGCAGCGTTGAAGCTCAGGGGATGGGGGAAAAACTGTTTTTT.

This clonotype was found a few times. V and J are TRBV24-1 and TRBJ2-5; no reliable D call. The CDR3 is 13 residues long. Trimming shortened V by 8 bases and J by 7 bases, and 16 bases separated the two germline ends. Germline V gives CDR1 KGHDR, CDR2 SFDVKD. CDR3 in amino acids: CATIGEAKGTQYF. The CDR3, as DNA: TGTGCCACCATCGGCGAGGCCAAGGGGACCCAGTACTTC.

About this clonotype: At one end the junction does not follow the germline gene, possibly because of a read error. This chain links TRBV12-3 or TRBV12-4 with TRBJ2-5; D uncertain. The CDR3 has 15 residues. CDR3 nucleotide sequence: TGTGTCAGCAGTTGGCATCGGTCCAAGCCGGTTCGGAGGTACTTC. It is translated as CVSSWHRSKPVRRYF.

Here the CDR3 reads CAIGTSGKETQYF. In DNA form, the CDR3 reads TGTGCCATCGGGACTAGCGGGAAAGAGACCCAGTACTTC. The chain couples TRBV21-1 to TRBJ2-7; the table's D gene call, TRBD2, was not cross checked with the DNA. The J call may be wrong; the DNA end is better matched by TRBJ2-5. TRBV21-1 counts as a pseudogene. The CDR3 is 13 amino acids.

This chain connects TRBV5-6 to TRBJ2-5; 11 bases line up with TRBD2. The CDR3 is 15 residues long. Germline V CDR1 and CDR2: SGHDT, YYEEEE. V was clipped by 0 bases and J by 3 bases; unmatched bases: 1. The CDR3 sequence is CASSLEGLAEETQYF. As DNA, the CDR3 is TGTGCCAGCAGCTTGGAGGGACTAGCGGAAGAGACCCAGTACTTC.

The chain couples TRBV12-5 to TRBJ2-5; perhaps TRBD2 as D (7 bases). Trimming left V 3 bases short and J 4 bases short, with 12 bases between. This CDR3 has 14 amino acids. Looked up from germline, CDR1 is LGHNT and CDR2 is FRNRAP. Written as DNA, the CDR3 is TGTGCTAGTGGTTTACGCGGGGGCGGAGAGACCCAGTACTTC. Protein product: CASGLRGGGETQYF.

V is TRBV14 and J is TRBJ1-6; D may be TRBD1 (6 bases). V was pared by 1 base and J by 7 bases, with 8 bases between. Germline V gene lookup returns CDR1 SGHDN and CDR2 FVKESK. CDR3 length equals 14 residues. This CDR3 reads CASSQATGNSPLHF. CDR3 in DNA: TGTGCCAGCAGCCAAGCTACAGGGAATTCACCCCTCCACTTT.